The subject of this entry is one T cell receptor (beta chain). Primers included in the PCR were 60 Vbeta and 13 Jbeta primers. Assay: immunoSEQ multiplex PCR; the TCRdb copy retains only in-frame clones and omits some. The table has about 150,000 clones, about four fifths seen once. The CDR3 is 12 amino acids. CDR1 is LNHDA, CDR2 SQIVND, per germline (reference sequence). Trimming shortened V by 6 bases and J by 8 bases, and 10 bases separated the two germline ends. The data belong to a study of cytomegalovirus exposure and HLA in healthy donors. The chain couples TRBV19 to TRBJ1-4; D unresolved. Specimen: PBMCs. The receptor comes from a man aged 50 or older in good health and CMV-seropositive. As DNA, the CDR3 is TGTGCCAGTAGGCAATCACACGAAAAACTGTTTTTT. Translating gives CASRQSHEKLFF.